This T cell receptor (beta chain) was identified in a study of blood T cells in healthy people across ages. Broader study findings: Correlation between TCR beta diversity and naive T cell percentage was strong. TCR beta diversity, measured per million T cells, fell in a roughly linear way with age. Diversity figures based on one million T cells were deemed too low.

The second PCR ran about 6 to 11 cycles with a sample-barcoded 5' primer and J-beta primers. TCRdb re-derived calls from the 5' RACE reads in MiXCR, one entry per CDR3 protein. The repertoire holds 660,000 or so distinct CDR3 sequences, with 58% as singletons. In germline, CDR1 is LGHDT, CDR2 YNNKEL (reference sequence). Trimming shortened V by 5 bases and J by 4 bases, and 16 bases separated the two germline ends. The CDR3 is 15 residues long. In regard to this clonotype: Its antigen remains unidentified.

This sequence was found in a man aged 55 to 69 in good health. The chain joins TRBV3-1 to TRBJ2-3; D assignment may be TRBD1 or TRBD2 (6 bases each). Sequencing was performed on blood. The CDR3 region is CASSEPVGGADTQYF. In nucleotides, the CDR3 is TGTGCCAGCAGCGAGCCGGTCGGGGGCGCAGATACGCAGTATTTT.